The entry below gives a single TCR beta chain sequence along with its context. Its specificity is not known. The record originates from a study of shared clonotypes between healthy human individuals. Notes on the study in general: Among donors, clonotype sharing was expected to be affected by sequencing depth.

Trimming left V 2 bases short and J 9 bases short, with 8 bases between. The germline V gene has CDR1 SGHNT and CDR2 YENEEA. The CDR3 sequence is 12 residues long. Generated by immunoSEQ multiplex PCR, the TCRdb table keeps only in-frame clones and is missing some. Here the sample spans 520,000 or so clones, 79% being singletons. The chain has TRBV11-3 and TRBJ2-1; no definite D call. Sequenced material: PBMCs. The TCR originated in a woman in her 40s in good health. Some clones in this sample may be carry-over from other donors' samples. In DNA, the CDR3 is TGTGCCAGCAGCTTATCGGTAGGTGAGCAGTTCTTC. It encodes CASSLSVGEQFF.